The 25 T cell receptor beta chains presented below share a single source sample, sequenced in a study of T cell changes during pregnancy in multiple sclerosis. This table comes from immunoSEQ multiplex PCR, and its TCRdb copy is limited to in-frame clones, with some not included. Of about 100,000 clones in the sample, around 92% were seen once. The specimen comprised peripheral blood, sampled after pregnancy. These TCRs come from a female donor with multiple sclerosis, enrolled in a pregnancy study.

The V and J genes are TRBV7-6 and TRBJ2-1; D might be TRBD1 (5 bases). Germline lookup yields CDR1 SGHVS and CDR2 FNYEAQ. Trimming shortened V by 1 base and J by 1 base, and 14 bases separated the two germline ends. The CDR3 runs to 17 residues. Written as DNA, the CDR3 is TGTGCCAGCAGCTTAGGTCCAAGGGGAAGATCCTACAATGAGCAGTTCTTC. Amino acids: CASSLGPRGRSYNEQFF.

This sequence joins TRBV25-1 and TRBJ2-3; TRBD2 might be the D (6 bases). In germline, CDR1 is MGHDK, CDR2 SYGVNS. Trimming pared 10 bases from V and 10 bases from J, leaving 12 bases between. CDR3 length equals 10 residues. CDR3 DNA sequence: TGTGCCACTGGGAGGAATTCGCAGTATTTT. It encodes CATGRNSQYF.

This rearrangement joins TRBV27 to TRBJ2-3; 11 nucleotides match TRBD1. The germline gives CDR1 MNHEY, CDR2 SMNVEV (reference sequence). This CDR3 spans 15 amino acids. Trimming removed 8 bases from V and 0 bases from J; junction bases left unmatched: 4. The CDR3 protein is CASGDRGISTDTQYF. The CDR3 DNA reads TGTGCCAGCGGGGACAGGGGGATTAGCACAGATACGCAGTATTTT.

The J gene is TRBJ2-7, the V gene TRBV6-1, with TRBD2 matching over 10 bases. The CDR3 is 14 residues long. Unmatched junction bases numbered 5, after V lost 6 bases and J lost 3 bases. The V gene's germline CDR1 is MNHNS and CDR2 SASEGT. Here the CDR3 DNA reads TGTGCCAGCAGCTTTAGCGGGAGGATCTACGAGCAGTACTTC. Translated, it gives CASSFSGRIYEQYF.

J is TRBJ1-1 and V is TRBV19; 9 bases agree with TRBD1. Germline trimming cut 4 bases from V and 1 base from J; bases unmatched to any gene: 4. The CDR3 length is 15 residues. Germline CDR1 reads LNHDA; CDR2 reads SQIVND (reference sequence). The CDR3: CASSTSDRGNTEAFF. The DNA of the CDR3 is TGTGCCAGTAGTACCTCGGACAGGGGGAACACTGAAGCTTTCTTT.

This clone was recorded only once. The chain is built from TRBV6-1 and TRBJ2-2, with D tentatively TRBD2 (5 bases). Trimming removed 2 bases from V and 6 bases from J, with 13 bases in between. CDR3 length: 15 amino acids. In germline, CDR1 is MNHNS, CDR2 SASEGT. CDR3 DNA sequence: TGTGCCAGCAGTGAATTCGGACTCTACCCCGGGGAGCTGTTTTTT. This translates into CASSEFGLYPGELFF.

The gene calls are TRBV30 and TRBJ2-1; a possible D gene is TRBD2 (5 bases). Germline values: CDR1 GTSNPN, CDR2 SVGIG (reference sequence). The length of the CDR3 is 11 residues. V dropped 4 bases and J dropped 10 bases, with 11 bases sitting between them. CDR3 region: CAWTAGREQFF. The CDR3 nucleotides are TGTGCCTGGACGGCGGGCAGGGAGCAGTTCTTC.

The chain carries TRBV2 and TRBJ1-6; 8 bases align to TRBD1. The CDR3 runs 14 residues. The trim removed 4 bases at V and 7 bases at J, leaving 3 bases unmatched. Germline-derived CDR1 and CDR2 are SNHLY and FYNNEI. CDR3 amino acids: CASSATGDNSPLHF. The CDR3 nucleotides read TGTGCCAGCAGTGCGACAGGGGACAATTCACCCCTCCACTTT.

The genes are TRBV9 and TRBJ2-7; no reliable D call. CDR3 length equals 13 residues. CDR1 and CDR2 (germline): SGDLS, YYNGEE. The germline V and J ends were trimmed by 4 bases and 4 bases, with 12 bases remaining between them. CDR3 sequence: CASSSPRSYEQYF. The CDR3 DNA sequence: TGTGCCAGCAGCTCCCCCCGGTCATACGAGCAGTACTTC.

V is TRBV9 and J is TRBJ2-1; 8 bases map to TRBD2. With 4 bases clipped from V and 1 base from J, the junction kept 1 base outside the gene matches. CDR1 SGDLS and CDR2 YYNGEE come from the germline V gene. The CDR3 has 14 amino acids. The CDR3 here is CASSTSGSYNEQFF. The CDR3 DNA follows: TGTGCCAGCAGCACTAGCGGTTCCTACAATGAGCAGTTCTTC.

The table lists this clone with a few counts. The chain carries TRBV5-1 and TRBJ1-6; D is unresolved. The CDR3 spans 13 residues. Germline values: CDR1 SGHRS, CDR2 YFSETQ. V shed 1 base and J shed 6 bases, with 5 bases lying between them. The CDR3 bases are TGCGCCAGCAGCTTGTCGGGTAATTCACCCCTCCACTTT. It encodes CASSLSGNSPLHF.

CDR3: CSVGAGDGADTQYF. In DNA form, the CDR3 reads TGCAGCGTTGGAGCGGGAGACGGGGCAGATACGCAGTATTTT. The rearrangement links TRBV29-1 to TRBJ2-3, with TRBD2 matching over 8 bases. Per germline, CDR1 SQVTM and CDR2 ANQGSEA. This CDR3 has 14 amino acids. Trimming took 4 bases from V and 4 from J; bases not matched to a gene: 7.

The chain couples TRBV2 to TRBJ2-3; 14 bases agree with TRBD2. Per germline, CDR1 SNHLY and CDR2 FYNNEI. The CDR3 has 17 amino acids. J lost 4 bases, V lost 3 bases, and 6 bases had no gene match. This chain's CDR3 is CASSEGLAGVLADTQYF. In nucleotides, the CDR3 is TGTGCCAGCAGTGAGGGACTAGCGGGAGTCTTAGCAGATACGCAGTATTTT.

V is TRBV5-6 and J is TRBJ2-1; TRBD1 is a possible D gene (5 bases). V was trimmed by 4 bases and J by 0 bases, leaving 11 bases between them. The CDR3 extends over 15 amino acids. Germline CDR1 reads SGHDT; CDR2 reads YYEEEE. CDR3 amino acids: CASSPTASSYNEQFF. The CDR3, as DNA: TGTGCCAGCAGCCCGACAGCTAGCTCCTACAATGAGCAGTTCTTC.

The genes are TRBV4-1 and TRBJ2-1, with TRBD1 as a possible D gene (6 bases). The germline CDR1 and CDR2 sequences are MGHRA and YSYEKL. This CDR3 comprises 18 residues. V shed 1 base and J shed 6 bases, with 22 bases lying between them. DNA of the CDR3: TGCGCCAGCAGCCAAGTGCTCCCATCTAACAGGGCTAGCAATGAGCAGTTCTTC. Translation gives CASSQVLPSNRASNEQFF.

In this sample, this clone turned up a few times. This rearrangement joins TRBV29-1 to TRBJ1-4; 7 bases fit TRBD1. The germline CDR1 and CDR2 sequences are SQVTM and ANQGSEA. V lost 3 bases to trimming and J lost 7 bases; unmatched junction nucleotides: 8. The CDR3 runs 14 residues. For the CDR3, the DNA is TGCAGCGTTGACCTGACAGGGCGTGGTGAAAAACTGTTTTTT. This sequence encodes CSVDLTGRGEKLFF.

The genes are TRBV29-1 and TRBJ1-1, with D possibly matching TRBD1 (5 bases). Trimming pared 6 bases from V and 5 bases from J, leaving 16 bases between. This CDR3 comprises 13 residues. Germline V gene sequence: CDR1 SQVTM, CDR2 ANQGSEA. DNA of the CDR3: TGCAGCGTCAATCCCCTCAGGGAAACTGAAGCTTTCTTT. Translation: CSVNPLRETEAFF.

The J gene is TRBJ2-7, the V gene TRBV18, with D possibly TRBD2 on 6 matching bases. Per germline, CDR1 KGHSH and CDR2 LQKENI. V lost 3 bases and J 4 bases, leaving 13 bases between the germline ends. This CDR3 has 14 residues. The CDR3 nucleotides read TGTGCCAGCTCACCGCCTAGCGCTGTATACGAGCAGTACTTC. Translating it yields CASSPPSAVYEQYF.

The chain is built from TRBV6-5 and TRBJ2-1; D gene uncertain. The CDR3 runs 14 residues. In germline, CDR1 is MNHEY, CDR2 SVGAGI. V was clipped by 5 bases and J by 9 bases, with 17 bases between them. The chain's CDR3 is CASSGRRRQGEQFF. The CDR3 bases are TGTGCCAGCAGTGGCCGCCGGCGACAAGGTGAGCAGTTCTTC.

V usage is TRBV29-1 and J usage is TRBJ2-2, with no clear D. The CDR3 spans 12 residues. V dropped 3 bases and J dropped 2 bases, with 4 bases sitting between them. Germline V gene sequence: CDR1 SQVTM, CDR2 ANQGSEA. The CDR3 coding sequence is TGCAGCGTTGATACAAACACCGGGGAGCTGTTTTTT. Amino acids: CSVDTNTGELFF.

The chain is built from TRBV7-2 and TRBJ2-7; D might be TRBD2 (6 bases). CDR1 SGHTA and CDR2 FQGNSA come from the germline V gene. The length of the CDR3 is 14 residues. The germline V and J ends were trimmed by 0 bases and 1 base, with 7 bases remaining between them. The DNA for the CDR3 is TGTGCCAGCAGCTTAGCCGGGGGTTCCTACGAGCAGTACTTC. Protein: CASSLAGGSYEQYF. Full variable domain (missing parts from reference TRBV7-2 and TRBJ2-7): GAGVSQSPSNKVTEKGKDVELRCDPISGHTALYWYRQSLGQGLEFLIYFQGNSAPDKSGLPSDRFSAERTGGSVSTLTIQRTQQEDSAVYLCASSLAGGSYEQYFGPGTRLTVT.

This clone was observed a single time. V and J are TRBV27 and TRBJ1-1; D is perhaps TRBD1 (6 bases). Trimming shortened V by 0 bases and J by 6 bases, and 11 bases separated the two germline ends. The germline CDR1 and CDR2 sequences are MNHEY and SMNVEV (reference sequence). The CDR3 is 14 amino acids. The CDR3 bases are TGTGCCAGCAGTTTATCGGTGGGACAACCTGAAGCTTTCTTT. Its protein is CASSLSVGQPEAFF.

CDR3 sequence (DNA): TGTGCCAGCAGCCCTTCTAGCGGGAGGGCCCTTTCCTCAGAGACCCAGTACTTC. Its protein is CASSPSSGRALSSETQYF. This sequence joins TRBV5-4 and TRBJ2-5, with 12 bases matching TRBD2. J lost 4 bases, V lost 4 bases, and 14 bases had no gene match. The CDR3 sequence is 18 residues long. Germline CDR1 reads SGHNT; CDR2 reads YYREEE (reference sequence).

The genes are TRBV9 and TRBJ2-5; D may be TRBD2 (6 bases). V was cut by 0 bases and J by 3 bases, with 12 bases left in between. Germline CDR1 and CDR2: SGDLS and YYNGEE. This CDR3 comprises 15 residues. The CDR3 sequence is CASSVAGGTEETQYF. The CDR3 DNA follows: TGTGCCAGCAGCGTAGCGGGCGGGACTGAAGAGACCCAGTACTTC.

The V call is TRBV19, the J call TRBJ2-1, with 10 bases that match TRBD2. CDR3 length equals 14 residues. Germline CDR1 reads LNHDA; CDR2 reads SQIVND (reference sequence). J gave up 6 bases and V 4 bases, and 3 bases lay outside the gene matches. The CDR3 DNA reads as TGTGCCAGTAGTACCTCTAGCGGGAGCAATGAGCAGTTCTTC. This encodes CASSTSSGSNEQFF.